The T cell receptor (beta chain) described here comes from a study of T cell responses to AZD1222 COVID-19 vaccine (TCRdb year 2021). In terms of the full investigation: AZD1222 recipients with second doses at about 4 weeks or about 12 weeks were pooled, because spike-specific TCR depth and breadth did not differ between schedules. TCR sequencing covered 230 to 250 trial participants: 200 to 220 given two doses of AZD1222 and some 25 given two doses of MenACWY control vaccine. Trial participants were enrolled by age into 18-55, 56-69 and 70-plus year subgroups, with approximately 160, 26 and 62 TCR-sequenced participants respectively.

What the work shows at the level of the full study, not this receptor alone: Most participants were white British and females outnumbered males, and the authors suggested that clonal diversity may have been underestimated. Reportedly, close to half of the unique spike-specific TCRs recognized epitopes lying outside the regions that are mutated in the B.1.351 and B.1.1.7 variants. In the small 56-69-year group, the increase in depth fell short of significance, most likely because of low power. Because no day 14 peak-response samples were available, the repertoires could be characterized only after the peak T cell response. Conclusions about previously exposed vaccinees were limited because only a handful of AZD1222 recipients were SARS-CoV-2 seropositive at baseline. Vaccine-associated CD4 TCRs spanned the whole spike protein, with dominant responses in regions 160-218 and 743-854. Spike-specific TCR breadth and depth rose significantly after two AZD1222 doses compared with day 0 and with MenACWY recipients.

Concerning this clone: It has no known antigen specificity. No base quality information exists; no much larger clone differs at one position.

The germline V gene (reference sequence) yields LNHNV for CDR1 and YYDKDF for CDR2. The cysteine opens and the phenylalanine closes a CDR3 of 12 amino acids. Left in the record is the CDR3 DNA by itself, 36 bases read in frame from the first base. Trimming at the junction amounts to 1 base on V and 2 bases on J, and the germline ends lie 2 bases apart. The CDR3 regions of human TCRbeta chains were analyzed by immunosequencing. In the source study's methods: Repertoire TCRs were checked for matches against a reference library of SARS-CoV-2-specific TCRs that had been generated using the MIRA antigen-specificity platform. Breadth was defined as the fraction of unique TCRs that were SARS-CoV-2-associated. Depth was defined as the fraction of total T cells that were SARS-CoV-2-associated. Using the MIRA data, each spike-specific TCR was assigned both to the spike region to which the TCR was reactive and to a CD4 or CD8 class. Log10-transformed breadth and depth values were compared by one-way ANOVA with Sidak's multiple comparisons tests. TCRdb took this table from immuneACCESS and kept in-frame rearrangements with V and J called. Such tables lack part of the clones; where checked against another copy, unresolved V genes explain under half of the gap, and the rest is unexplained. V, J and clone size are taken as reported in that table, and D and trimming were inferred from the DNA itself. The sample table contains roughly 80,000 clones; only one count was recorded for about 90% of them. Approximately 5.2% of the sample is held by the ten biggest clonotypes.

The time point label corresponds to: baseline before first vaccination. Samples from vaccinated people were obtained from the UK trials COV001 and COV002, which included a single-blind randomized controlled phase 2/3 trial of AZD1222 (ChAdOx1 nCoV-19) in healthy adults. Trial participant PBMC samples were collected at day 0 and day 28 after the second dose for TCRbeta chain sequencing. This chain is built from TRBV15 and TRBJ2-5; too little of a D gene remains to name it. The source is an adult in good health. This specimen consisted of peripheral blood, obtained on day 0 of AZD1222 vaccination. The CDR3 in this case is CATSRGQETQYF. Read as DNA, the sequence is TGTGCCACCAGCAGAGGGCAAGAGACCCAGTACTTC.